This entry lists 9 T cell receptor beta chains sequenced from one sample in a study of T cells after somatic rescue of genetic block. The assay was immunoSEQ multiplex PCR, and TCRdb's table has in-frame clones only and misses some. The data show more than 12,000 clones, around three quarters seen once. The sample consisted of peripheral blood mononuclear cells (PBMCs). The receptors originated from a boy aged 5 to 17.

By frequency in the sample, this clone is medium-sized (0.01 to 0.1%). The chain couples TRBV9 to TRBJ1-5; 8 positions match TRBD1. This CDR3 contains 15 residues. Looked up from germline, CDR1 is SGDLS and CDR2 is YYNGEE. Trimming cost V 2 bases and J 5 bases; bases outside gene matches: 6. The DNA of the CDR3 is TGTGCCAGCAGCGTGTTTCAGGGGGCTTATCAGCCCCAGCATTTT. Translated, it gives CASSVFQGAYQPQHF.

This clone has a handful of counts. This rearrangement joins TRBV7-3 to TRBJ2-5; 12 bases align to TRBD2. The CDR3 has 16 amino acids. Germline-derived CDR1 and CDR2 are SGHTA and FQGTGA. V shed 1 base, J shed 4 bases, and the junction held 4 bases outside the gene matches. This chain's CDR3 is CASSLKLAGGRETQYF. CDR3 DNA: TGTGCCAGCAGCTTAAAACTAGCGGGGGGTCGAGAGACCCAGTACTTC.

The CDR3 DNA reads as TGTGCCAGTAGTAAAGGGGCGTGGGTACGCTATGGCTACACCTTC. It yields the protein CASSKGAWVRYGYTF. The chain uses TRBV19 and TRBJ1-2; D possibly corresponds to TRBD1 (5 bases). The germline V gene encodes CDR1 LNHDA and CDR2 SQIVND (reference sequence). This CDR3 region has 15 residues. Between the trimmed V and J ends, which lost 4 bases and 4 bases, there was a span of 16 bases. Using reference TRBV19 and TRBJ1-2 for the parts outside the CDR3, the full variable domain is DGGITQSPKYLFRKEGQNVTLSCEQNLNHDAMYWYRQDPGQGLRLIYYSQIVNDFQKGDIAEGYSVSREKKESFPLTVTSAQKNPTAFYLCASSKGAWVRYGYTFGSGTRLTVV.

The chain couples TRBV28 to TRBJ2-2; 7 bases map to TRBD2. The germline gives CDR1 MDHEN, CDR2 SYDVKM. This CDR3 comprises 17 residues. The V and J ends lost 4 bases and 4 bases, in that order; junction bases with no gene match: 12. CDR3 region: CASSSHVGRGITGELFF. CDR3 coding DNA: TGTGCCAGCAGTTCCCACGTTGGGCGGGGGATCACCGGGGAGCTGTTTTTT.

In nucleotides, the CDR3 is TGTGCCAGCTCACCACCGGTTCCCAAAAACATTCAGTACTTC. This gives the protein CASSPPVPKNIQYF. The rearrangement uses TRBV18 and TRBJ2-4; no clear D. In germline, CDR1 is KGHSH, CDR2 LQKENI. Trimming cost V 0 bases and J 2 bases, with 5 bases left between them. The length of the CDR3 is 14 residues.

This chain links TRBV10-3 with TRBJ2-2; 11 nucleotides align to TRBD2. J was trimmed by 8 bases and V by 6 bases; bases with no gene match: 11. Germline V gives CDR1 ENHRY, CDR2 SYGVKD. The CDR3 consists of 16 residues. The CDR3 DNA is TGTGCCATCAGCACTAGCGGGGGCCAAGAGTGGGGGGAGCTGTTTTTT. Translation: CAISTSGGQEWGELFF.

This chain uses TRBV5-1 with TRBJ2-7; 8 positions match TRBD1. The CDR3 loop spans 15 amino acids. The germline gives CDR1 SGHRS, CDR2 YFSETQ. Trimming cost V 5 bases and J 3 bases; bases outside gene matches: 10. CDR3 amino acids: CASRFGQGVIYEQYF. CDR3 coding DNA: TGCGCCAGCAGATTCGGACAGGGAGTCATCTACGAGCAGTACTTC.

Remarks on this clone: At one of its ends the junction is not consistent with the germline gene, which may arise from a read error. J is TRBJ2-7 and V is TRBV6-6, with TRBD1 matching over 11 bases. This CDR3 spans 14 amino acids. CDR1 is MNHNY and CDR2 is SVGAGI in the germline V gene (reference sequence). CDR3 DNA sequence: TGTGCCATCAGTTCCTCGGGACAGGGGGACGAGCAGTACTTC. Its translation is CAISSSGQGDEQYF.

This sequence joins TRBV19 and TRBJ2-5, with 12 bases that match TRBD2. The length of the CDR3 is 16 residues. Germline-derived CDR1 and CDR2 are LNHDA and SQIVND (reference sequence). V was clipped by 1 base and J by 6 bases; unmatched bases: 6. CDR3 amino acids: CASSIGASGGAKTQYF. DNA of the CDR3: TGTGCCAGTAGTATAGGGGCTAGCGGGGGGGCGAAGACCCAGTACTTC.